The clone carrying this T cell receptor (beta chain) was picked up one time. Its antigen remains unidentified. This sample stems from a study of CD8+CD57+ T cells in acquired aplastic anemia. Whole-study context: Across the sorted CD4+ and CD8+ cells, DNA amounts averaged about 3 ug.

CDR3 length: 17 amino acids. Trimming pared 6 bases from V and 0 bases from J, leaving 15 bases between. CDR1 MNHEY and CDR2 SVGAGI come from the germline V gene. Study findings and constraints: In common between the patients and the controls were approximately 28 CD8+ CDR3 sequences.

The TCR beta profiling, which covered VDJ combination and CDR3 sequence, was carried out using genomic DNA as the template. TCRdb processed the reads anew with MiXCR; each CDR3 protein has one entry. The table includes a few hundred thousand distinct CDR3 sequences, approximately 60% detected once. This chain joins TRBV6-5 and TRBJ2-6; no reliable D call. This sequence was found in a human donor in good health. Input material: sorted CD4+, CD8+, or CD8+CD57+ T cells (not recorded which) from PBMCs. The CDR3 loop reads CASRLVSGYSGANVLTF. The CDR3 DNA sequence: TGTGCCAGCAGACTCGTTTCCGGGTACTCTGGGGCCAACGTCCTGACTTTC.